This T cell receptor (beta chain) was documented in a study of cytomegalovirus exposure and HLA in healthy donors. General observations from the study: The authors listed 150 to 200 TCR beta chains as cytomegalovirus-associated. The classifier, whose performance was assessed in both the original and validation cohorts, reportedly diagnosed cytomegalovirus status with high specificity and sensitivity.

Measured with immunoSEQ multiplex PCR; TCRdb has only the in-frame clones, and not every one. The top ten hold 4.5% of the sample, which has approximately 150,000 clones, 87% seen once. V trimming: 4 bases; J trimming: 2 bases; junction bases outside the gene matches: 6. In germline, CDR1 is SGHDT, CDR2 YYEEEE. This CDR3 has 15 residues. Concerning this clone itself: What it binds is not known.

The rearrangement links TRBV5-6 to TRBJ1-3, with 7 nucleotides matching TRBD1. The sequencing sample was made of PBMCs. The receptor comes from a man between 18 and 29 years old in good health and CMV-seropositive. The CDR3 loop is CASSASDRAGNTIYF. The CDR3 DNA is TGTGCCAGCAGCGCGTCAGACAGGGCTGGAAACACCATATATTTT.